The 6 T cell receptor beta chains listed next were all sequenced from one sample in a study of spatial heterogeneity in lung cancer. Specified time point: sample taken at primary tumor resection. Antigens for these TCRs are unknown. TCRdb re-called the 5' RACE reads through MiXCR, storing one row per CDR3 protein. The table shows 1,500 or so distinct CDR3 sequences, with 15% to 19% occurring only once. Study observations and caveats: Mutation counts in tumors were tracked by counts of expanded intratumoral alpha and beta TCRs.

Material: lung tumor tissue, obtained at surgery. These receptors all come from a male donor with early-stage non-small cell lung cancer.

Within the sample, this clonotype is medium-sized. This chain joins TRBV28 and TRBJ1-5, with TRBD1 matching over 9 bases. This CDR3 is 14 amino acids long. Germline V gives CDR1 MDHEN, CDR2 SYDVKM. Germline trimming cut 7 bases from V and 3 bases from J; bases unmatched to any gene: 4. Here the CDR3 reads CASTGQGNNQPQHF. In DNA form, the CDR3 reads TGTGCCAGCACTGGACAGGGGAACAATCAGCCCCAGCATTTT. Together with reference TRBV28 and TRBJ1-5, the CDR3 gives the full variable domain: DVKVTQSSRYLVKRTGEKVFLECVQDMDHENMFWYRQDPGLGLRLIYFSYDVKMKEKGDIPEGYSVSREKKERFSLILESASTNQTSMYLCASTGQGNNQPQHFGDGTRLSIL.

This clonotype was observed a few times. The CDR3 sequence: CASSLGSGSDTQYF. CDR3 sequence (DNA): TGTGCCAGCAGCTTAGGGAGCGGGAGTGATACGCAGTATTTT. V usage is TRBV7-2 and J usage is TRBJ2-3, with TRBD2 identical over 8 bases. The CDR3 length is 14 residues. The V and J ends lost 1 base and 6 bases, in that order; junction bases with no gene match: 3. Germline CDR1 is SGHTA and CDR2 is FQGNSA.

This clonotype was recorded a few times. The chain employs TRBV30 and TRBJ1-2, with TRBD1 identical over 7 bases. The CDR3 has 17 amino acids. The V gene end was trimmed by 0 bases and the J gene end by 1 base; junction bases not matched to a gene: 11. Germline assignment: CDR1 GTSNPN and CDR2 SVGIG (reference sequence). CDR3 in DNA: TGTGCCTGGAGTGTAAGGGGGACAGAAACCTTTAACTATGGCTACACCTTC. This sequence encodes CAWSVRGTETFNYGYTF.

In its sample, this clonotype is medium-sized. The chain is built from TRBV7-8 and TRBJ2-5; 7 nucleotides match TRBD1. CDR1 and CDR2 from the germline V gene are SGHVS and FQNEAQ. Unmatched junction bases numbered 3, after V lost 3 bases and J lost 2 bases. The CDR3 loop spans 14 amino acids. The CDR3 nucleotides read TGTGCCAGCAGCTTGATACAGGGGCAAGAGACCCAGTACTTC. It yields the protein CASSLIQGQETQYF.

The chain couples TRBV20-1 to TRBJ2-7, with TRBD1 matching 10 bases. The V and J ends lost 4 bases and 3 bases, in that order; junction bases with no gene match: 3. Germline V gene lookup returns CDR1 DFQATT and CDR2 SNEGSKA (reference sequence). The CDR3 is made up of 13 amino acids. Here the CDR3 DNA reads TGCAGTGCTAAACGGACAGGGGGCTACGAGCAGTACTTC. Its translation: CSAKRTGGYEQYF.

This clonotype is termed medium-sized. J is TRBJ2-1 and V is TRBV11-3, with 7 positions matching TRBD1. V lost 5 bases to trimming and J lost 7 bases; unmatched junction nucleotides: 8. There are 14 residues in the CDR3. Germline lookup yields CDR1 SGHNT and CDR2 YENEEA. In DNA, the CDR3 is TGTGCCAGCAGCCCAGAGGGGGCACTAAATGAGCAGTTCTTC. Translating gives CASSPEGALNEQFF.